This TCR beta chain was obtained from a study of a mutant IDH1 vaccine in newly diagnosed glioma. The study, taken as a whole, reports: Of the patients, 85% to 95% had vaccine-induced immune responses. Changes in top peripheral clonotypes did not appear linked to pseudoprogression.

About this clone: Its specificity is unknown.

Documented time point: baseline, week 1 (first vaccination visit). The treatment: pre-vaccination baseline after standard-of-care therapy. V lost 5 bases, J lost 5 bases, and 12 bases lay in between. This CDR3 is built from 13 residues. The germline gives CDR1 SGHNT, CDR2 YYREEE (reference sequence). TCRdb's table, derived via immunoSEQ multiplex PCR, lists solely in-frame clones and lacks some. The data contain about 88,000 clones, about 80% of them seen just once; the ten biggest clones take up 5.3%. This sample comprised PBMCs, obtained from a glioma patient treated with radiotherapy, temozolomide or both. This chain connects TRBV5-4 to TRBJ2-3; D is undetermined. This TCR was recovered from a man aged 35 to 55 with glioma. Some clones in this sample may be carry-over from other donors' samples. The CDR3, as DNA: TGTGCCAGCAGGTCCCCATTTGGAGATACGCAGTATTTT. The encoded protein is CASRSPFGDTQYF.